This TCR beta chain was found in a study of beta chain features in type 1 diabetes. Study-level background: Cell yields, age and gender were similar between patients and healthy donors.

Central memory, naive, regulatory and stem cell-like memory CD4+ cells were sorted by CD45RO/CCR7/CD25/CD127/CD95/CD27. General observations from the study: Possible PCR preference for shorter templates applied equally to patients and controls. Naive, central memory and Treg TCRB repertoires seemed to resemble each other more closely in patients than they did in healthy donors.

This clone was picked up a small number of times. Its target is unknown. Every bit of the isolated RNA underwent reverse transcription, so sequencing read expressed TCRB transcripts. Assay: immunoSEQ multiplex PCR; the TCRdb copy retains only in-frame clones and omits some. Of roughly 300,000 clones in the sample, 6.5% to 10% were seen once. Trimming removed 5 bases from V and 1 base from J, with 11 bases in between. The CDR3 totals 14 residues. Germline V CDR1 and CDR2: SEHNR, FQNEAQ (reference sequence). The genes are TRBV7-9 and TRBJ1-1; D is possibly TRBD1 (6 bases). The sequenced sample consisted of central memory CD4+ T cells from blood. This clonotype was sampled from a woman aged 18-29 years in good health. The CDR3 DNA sequence: TGTGCCAGCAGCCTGGACAGCGCGAACACTGAAGCTTTCTTT. Residues: CASSLDSANTEAFF.